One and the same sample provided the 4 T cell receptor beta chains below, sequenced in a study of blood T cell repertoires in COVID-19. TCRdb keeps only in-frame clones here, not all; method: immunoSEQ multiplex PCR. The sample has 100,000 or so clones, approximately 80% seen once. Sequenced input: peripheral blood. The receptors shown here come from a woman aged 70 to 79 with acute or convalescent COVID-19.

CDR3: CASSVGSGGNSGETQYF. DNA for the CDR3: TGTGCCAGCAGCGTAGGTAGCGGGGGTAACTCGGGGGAGACCCAGTACTTC. The genes are TRBV9 and TRBJ2-5; 9 positions agree with TRBD2. Germline CDR1 reads SGDLS; CDR2 reads YYNGEE. V lost 0 bases and J lost 5; bases outside the gene matches: 11. The CDR3 contains 17 residues.

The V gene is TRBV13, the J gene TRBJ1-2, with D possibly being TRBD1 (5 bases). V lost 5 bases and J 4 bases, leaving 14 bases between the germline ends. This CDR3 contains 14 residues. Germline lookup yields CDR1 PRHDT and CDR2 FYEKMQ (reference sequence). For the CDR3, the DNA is TGTGCCAGCAGCCTGGACACCTACGCCTATGGCTACACCTTC. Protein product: CASSLDTYAYGYTF.

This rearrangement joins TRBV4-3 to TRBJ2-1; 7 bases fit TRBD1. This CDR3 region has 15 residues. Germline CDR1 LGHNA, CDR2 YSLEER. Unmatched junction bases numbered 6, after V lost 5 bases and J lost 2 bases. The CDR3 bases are TGCGCCAGCAGCACCCGACAGGGAGCCTACAATGAGCAGTTCTTC. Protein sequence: CASSTRQGAYNEQFF.

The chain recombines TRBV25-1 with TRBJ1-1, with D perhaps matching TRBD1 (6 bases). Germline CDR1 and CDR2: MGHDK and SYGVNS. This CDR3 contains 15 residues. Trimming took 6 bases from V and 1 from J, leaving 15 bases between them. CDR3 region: CASRNIQGSNTEAFF. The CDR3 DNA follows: TGTGCCAGCAGGAATATACAGGGATCGAACACTGAAGCTTTCTTT. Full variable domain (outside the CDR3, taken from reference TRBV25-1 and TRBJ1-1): EADIYQTPRYLVIGTGKKITLECSQTMGHDKMYWYQQDPGMELHLIHYSYGVNSTEKGDLSSESTVSRIRTEHFPLTLESARPSHTSQYLCASRNIQGSNTEAFFGQGTRLTVV.